These 16 T cell receptor beta chains were all obtained from the same sample, sequenced in a study of Graves' ophthalmopathy and Graves' hyperthyroidism. Using RNA transcripts, the TCR beta CDR3 regions were amplified. After a first-round RT-PCR with HTBI primers, a second-round multiplex PCR was run. TCRdb reprocessed the multiplex PCR reads with MiXCR, giving one entry per CDR3 protein. There are about 1.1 million distinct CDR3 sequences in the sample; about 38% occur only once, and approximately 10% lies in the top ten. Material: peripheral blood or thyroid tissue (not recorded which). These receptors all come from an adult man with Graves' hyperthyroidism.

This clonotype was found once. This sequence may be a read error, since a much larger clone differs from it by one base. The genes are TRBV20-1 and TRBJ1-1; D unclear. The V gene's germline CDR1 is DFQATT and CDR2 SNEGSKA (reference sequence). V lost 2 bases, J lost 6 bases, and 25 bases lay in between. CDR3 length: 17 residues. The CDR3 bases are TGCAGTGCTAGAAATCTCGAACAACCCGAGCCCTGGGCTGAAGCTTTCTTT. As protein: CSARNLEQPEPWAEAFF.

The J gene is TRBJ2-7, the V gene TRBV6-2 or TRBV6-3; tentatively, D is TRBD2 (5 bases). The V and J ends lost 2 bases and 9 bases respectively, with 11 bases between them. The CDR3 is made up of 12 amino acids. Germline-derived CDR1 and CDR2 are MNHEY and SVGEGT. CDR3 loop: CASSYMDWAQYF. The CDR3 DNA follows: TGTGCCAGCAGTTACATGGACTGGGCGCAGTACTTC.

This clonotype was observed many times. The gene calls are TRBV7-9 and TRBJ2-5; TRBD1 matches at 8 bases. Germline CDR1 reads SEHNR; CDR2 reads FQNEAQ (reference sequence). Trimming removed 5 bases from V and 5 bases from J; junction bases left unmatched: 13. There are 16 residues in the CDR3. The CDR3 spells CASSQDSGQAGETQYF. CDR3 sequence (DNA): TGTGCCAGCAGCCAAGACTCGGGACAGGCAGGGGAGACCCAGTACTTC.

The rearrangement links TRBV7-8 to TRBJ1-5, with a possible D match to TRBD1 (6 bases). This CDR3 has 16 amino acids. Germline CDR1 and CDR2: SGHVS and FQNEAQ. V dropped 5 bases and J dropped 3 bases, with 17 bases sitting between them. For the CDR3, the DNA is TGTGCCAGCAGCGGAGGAGTACAGGGATCCAATCAGCCCCAGCATTTT. Translation gives CASSGGVQGSNQPQHF.

This clonotype turned up a few times. The genes are TRBV11-1 and TRBJ2-2; tentative D call: TRBD2 (5 bases). Trimming cost V 5 bases and J 7 bases, with 11 bases left between them. The CDR3 has 13 residues. The germline V gene encodes CDR1 SGHAT and CDR2 FQDESV (reference sequence). CDR3 in amino acids: CASSGSRGGELFF. The CDR3 nucleotides are TGTGCCAGCAGCGGGAGTCGTGGCGGGGAGCTGTTTTTT. The entire variable domain, with the rest obtained from reference TRBV11-1 and TRBJ2-2, is as follows: EAEVAQSPRYKITEKSQAVAFWCDPISGHATLYWYRQILGQGPELLVQFQDESVVDDSQLPKDRFSAERLKGVDSTLKIQPAELGDSAMYLCASSGSRGGELFFGEGSRLTVL.

The rearrangement links TRBV15 to TRBJ2-7, with 9 bases fitting TRBD2. The CDR3 is made up of 15 amino acids. Germline V gene data show CDR1 as LNHNV and CDR2 as YYDKDF (reference sequence). Losses at the gene ends were 4 bases for V and 2 bases for J; bases not matched to a gene: 6. The DNA for the CDR3 is TGTGCCACCAGCAACCGTAGCGGGAGAGCCTACGAGCAGTACTTC. Its protein product is CATSNRSGRAYEQYF.

This clonotype was seen many times. V usage is TRBV10-3 and J usage is TRBJ2-5, with 8 bases fitting TRBD1. Germline V CDR1 and CDR2: ENHRY, SYGVKD. This CDR3 has 15 residues. V was pared by 4 bases and J by 4 bases, with 8 bases of the junction left unmatched. The CDR3 is CAISGDRGGLETQYF. The DNA of the CDR3 is TGTGCCATCAGTGGAGACAGGGGTGGTTTAGAGACCCAGTACTTC.

This sequence joins TRBV11-2 and TRBJ1-1; D unclear. The germline CDR1 and CDR2 sequences are SGHAT and FQNNGV. V lost 5 bases, J lost 6 bases, and 13 bases lay in between. The CDR3 is 13 residues long. The CDR3 here is CASSQDGNAEAFF. For the CDR3, the DNA is TGTGCCAGCAGCCAAGACGGAAACGCTGAAGCTTTCTTT.

The J gene is TRBJ2-2, the V gene TRBV12-3 or TRBV12-4; 9 bases are shared with TRBD2. V trimming: 8 bases; J trimming: 4 bases; junction bases outside the gene matches: 8. CDR3 length: 15 amino acids. CDR3: CASASGGGVTGELFF. CDR3 sequence (DNA): TGTGCCAGCGCGAGTGGCGGGGGGGTCACCGGGGAGCTGTTTTTT.

In its sample, this clonotype was seen once. This probably arose from a read error, given a far larger clone one base away. The genes are TRBV7-9 and TRBJ2-7; D is undetermined. This CDR3 spans 13 amino acids. The germline CDR1 and CDR2 sequences are SEHNR and FQNEAQ (reference sequence). DNA of the CDR3: TGTGCCACCAGCTTAAAAGGCAGCTACGAGCAGTACTTC. It yields the protein CATSLKGSYEQYF.

In this sample, this clonotype turned up a few times. This chain links TRBV25-1 with TRBJ2-7; 9 bases align to TRBD2. This CDR3 has 15 residues. Germline lookup yields CDR1 MGHDK and CDR2 SYGVNS. V trimming: 5 bases; J trimming: 7 bases; junction bases outside the gene matches: 12. For the CDR3, the DNA is TGTGCCAGCAGTTACAGGGGCGGGAGGGGGGAAGAGCAGTACTTC. Its translation is CASSYRGGRGEEQYF.

To note about this clonotype: Since the CDR3 does not end with the conserved phenylalanine or tryptophan, this likely comes from a read error. Written as DNA, the CDR3 is TGTGCCAGCAGCTTGGTATCTGAAGCTTTCCTT. It translates to CASSLVSEAFL. The J gene is TRBJ1-1, the V gene TRBV5-6; D gene unclear. Germline loops: CDR1 SGHDT, CDR2 YYEEEE. Trimming removed 0 bases at V and 6 bases at J, with 3 bases between. This CDR3 has 11 residues.

Concerning this clonotype: At one end, the junction sequence differs from germline, possibly due to a read error. The rearrangement links TRBV7-3 to TRBJ2-7; 8 bases are a match to TRBD1. CDR3 length: 15 residues. Germline loops: CDR1 SGHTA, CDR2 FQGTGA. The CDR3 DNA sequence: TGTGCCAGCAGCTTGGGGACAGGAAACACCGGGGAGCTGTACTTC. Its protein product is CASSLGTGNTGELYF.

The chain recombines TRBV29-1 with TRBJ1-1; 7 bases agree with TRBD1. This CDR3 comprises 11 residues. Germline lookup yields CDR1 SQVTM and CDR2 ANQGSEA. V shed 3 bases and J 8 bases; nucleotides not matched to a gene: 3. CDR3: CSVDQGGEAFF. The DNA of the CDR3 is TGCAGCGTTGATCAGGGGGGCGAAGCTTTCTTT. The variable domain in full, with the rest retrieved from reference TRBV29-1 and TRBJ1-1, is SAVISQKPSRDICQRGTSLTIQCQVDSQVTMMFWYRQQPGQSLTLIATANQGSEATYESGFVIDKFPISRPNLTFSTLTVSNMSPEDSSIYLCSVDQGGEAFFGQGTRLTVV.

This clonotype has more than one count but fewer than ten. The rearrangement links TRBV3-1 to TRBJ2-7, with D tentatively TRBD1 (7 bases). Germline CDR1 reads LGHDT; CDR2 reads YNNKEL (reference sequence). V was cut by 0 bases and J by 2 bases, with 11 bases left in between. The CDR3 sequence is 15 residues long. The CDR3 DNA sequence: TGTGCCAGCAGCCAAGAGCGGGACAGAGCCTACGAGCAGTACTTC. Its protein is CASSQERDRAYEQYF.

This clonotype was observed many times. The CDR3 loop is CASSLTESPQHF. The CDR3 coding sequence is TGTGCCAGCAGTTTAACCGAATCCCCCCAGCATTTT. The chain links TRBV7-9 to TRBJ1-5; D is unclear. CDR1 is SEHNR, CDR2 FQNEAQ, per germline (reference sequence). This CDR3 region has 12 residues. V lost 6 bases, J lost 10 bases, and 13 bases lay in between. The full variable domain, rest sourced from reference TRBV7-9 and TRBJ1-5, is DTGVSQNPRHKITKRGQNVTFRCDPISEHNRLYWYRQTLGQGPEFLTYFQNEAQLEKSRLLSDRFSAERPKGSFSTLEIQRTEQGDSAMYLCASSLTESPQHFGDGTRLSIL.